Listed below are T cell receptor beta chains from one sample, sequenced in a study of shared clonotypes between healthy human individuals. The method was immunoSEQ multiplex PCR; TCRdb's version includes in-frame clones alone and lacks a portion of them. The sample contains fewer than 400,000 clones, roughly 70% of which appear only once. Sequencing input: memory CD4+ T cells sorted from blood. All receptors come from a man aged 25-45 years in good health. The CDR3 runs from the conserved cysteine through the conserved F or W. D genes are given only for firm matches. Size tells how often a clone was seen (once, few, many) or the class of an expanded clone, and some rows leave it out.

v_gene: TRBV21-1
d_gene: NA
abundance: NA
j_gene: TRBJ2-5
CDR3nt: TGTGCCAGCAGCAAAGAGGGACTAGCACCGGAGACCCAGTACTTC
CDR3aa: CASSKEGLAPETQYF

v_gene: TRBV7-8
d_gene: NA
abundance: many
j_gene: TRBJ2-6
CDR3nt: TGTGCCAGCAGCTTAGGTAGTTTGAGGGGGAGTGGGGCCAACGTCCTGACTTTC
CDR3aa: CASSLGSLRGSGANVLTF

v_gene: TRBV5-1
d_gene: NA
abundance: few
j_gene: TRBJ2-1
CDR3nt: TGCGCCAGCAGCATTGAGGGGTCGAGCTCCTACAATGAGCAGTTCTTC
CDR3aa: CASSIEGSSSYNEQFF

v_gene: TRBV5-4
d_gene: TRBD2
abundance: NA
j_gene: TRBJ2-4
CDR3nt: TGTGCCAGCAGCTTAGGACTAGCGGGAGGGGGAGGCAAAAACATTCAGTACTTC
CDR3aa: CASSLGLAGGGGKNIQYF

v_gene: TRBV2
d_gene: TRBD1
abundance: few
j_gene: TRBJ1-2
CDR3nt: TGTGCCAGCAGTGAACGCCGGCGGGGGACAGGGCTAAACTATGGCTACACCTTC
CDR3aa: CASSERRRGTGLNYGYTF

v_gene: TRBV10-1
d_gene: TRBD1
abundance: NA
j_gene: TRBJ2-7
CDR3nt: TGCGCCAGCAGTGAAAGACAGGGAAGTTTCAGCGAGCAGTACTTC
CDR3aa: CASSERQGSFSEQYF

v_gene: TRBV2
d_gene: NA
abundance: NA
j_gene: TRBJ1-2
CDR3nt: TGTGCCAGCAGTGGGCAGGGTCGGAACTATGGCTACACCTTC
CDR3aa: CASSGQGRNYGYTF

v_gene: TRBV7-3
d_gene: TRBD2
abundance: NA
j_gene: TRBJ2-1
CDR3nt: TGTGCCAGCAGCTCCAACGGACTAGATGAGCAGTTCTTC
CDR3aa: CASSSNGLDEQFF

v_gene: TRBV11-2
d_gene: NA
abundance: once
j_gene: TRBJ1-1
CDR3nt: TGTGCCAGCAGCCCAATGTTAAGGACTGGGGCTTTCTTT
CDR3aa: CASSPMLRTGAFF

v_gene: TRBV23-1
d_gene: NA
abundance: NA
j_gene: TRBJ2-2
CDR3nt: TGCGCCAGCAGATCCTTCAGGGGTTCCAACACCGGGGAGCTGTTTTTT
CDR3aa: CASRSFRGSNTGELFF

v_gene: TRBV14
d_gene: NA
abundance: many
j_gene: TRBJ2-7
CDR3nt: TGTGCCAGCAGCCAAGCCCCTTTGCGACTCGCCTACGAGCAGTACTTC
CDR3aa: CASSQAPLRLAYEQYF

v_gene: TRBV7-9
d_gene: NA
abundance: NA
j_gene: TRBJ2-7
CDR3nt: TGTGCCGGGACGAGGGAGGTGGGTTCCTACGAGCAGTACTTC
CDR3aa: CAGTREVGSYEQYF

v_gene: TRBV27
d_gene: TRBD1
abundance: NA
j_gene: TRBJ2-1
CDR3nt: TGTGCCAGCAGTTTACAGGGGGCAGGGGGCGAGCAGTTCTTC
CDR3aa: CASSLQGAGGEQFF

v_gene: TRBV6-1
d_gene: TRBD1
abundance: NA
j_gene: TRBJ1-5
CDR3nt: TGTGCCAGCAGTGAAGCGACAGGGTTCAATCAGCCCCAGCATTTT
CDR3aa: CASSEATGFNQPQHF

v_gene: TRBV5-4
d_gene: NA
abundance: few
j_gene: TRBJ2-2
CDR3nt: TGTGCCAGCAGCTTGCGGCGGGACGCCGGGGAGCTGTTTTTT
CDR3aa: CASSLRRDAGELFF

v_gene: TRBV2
d_gene: NA
abundance: once
j_gene: TRBJ2-7
CDR3nt: TGTGCCAGCAGTGAATCGTTAGCGGTAGGGATCTTC
CDR3aa: CASSESLAVGIF

v_gene: TRBV7-9
d_gene: TRBD2
abundance: NA
j_gene: TRBJ2-1
CDR3nt: TGTGCCAGCAGCCTACGGATGACTAGCGGGAGAGACAATGAGCAGTTCTTC
CDR3aa: CASSLRMTSGRDNEQFF

v_gene: TRBV28
d_gene: NA
abundance: NA
j_gene: TRBJ2-1
CDR3nt: TGTGCCAGCAGTTCGGTCTCGCTAAGGACGTTCTTC
CDR3aa: CASSSVSLRTFF

v_gene: TRBV18
d_gene: TRBD2
abundance: NA
j_gene: TRBJ2-1
CDR3nt: TGTGCCAGCTTTCCCCTAGCGGAGAGCTCCTACAATGAGCAGTTCTTC
CDR3aa: CASFPLAESSYNEQFF

v_gene: TRBV4-3
d_gene: NA
abundance: NA
j_gene: TRBJ2-7
CDR3nt: TGCGCCAGCAGCCAGACTATTTACTACGAGCAGTACTTC
CDR3aa: CASSQTIYYEQYF

v_gene: TRBV27
d_gene: TRBD2
abundance: NA
j_gene: TRBJ2-7
CDR3nt: TGTGCCACAGGGACTAGCGAACCCTGGGGCTCCTACGAGCAGTACTTC
CDR3aa: CATGTSEPWGSYEQYF

v_gene: TRBV28
d_gene: NA
abundance: NA
j_gene: TRBJ2-7
CDR3nt: TGTGCCAGCAGTTTATTCTCCTCGACGCAGGACTACGAGCAGTACTTC
CDR3aa: CASSLFSSTQDYEQYF

v_gene: TRBV29-1
d_gene: TRBD2
abundance: once
j_gene: TRBJ2-7
CDR3nt: TGCAGCGTTGGACGGGGGGCCTACGAGCAGTACTTC
CDR3aa: CSVGRGAYEQYF

v_gene: TRBV28
d_gene: NA
abundance: NA
j_gene: TRBJ2-1
CDR3nt: TGTGCCAGCAAAGCTGGACAGCGCTTTGAGGAGCAGTTCTTC
CDR3aa: CASKAGQRFEEQFF

v_gene: TRBV7-9
d_gene: NA
abundance: NA
j_gene: TRBJ2-3
CDR3nt: TGTGCCAGCAGCTTTGGCGGGGATCCCCGGGCGCAGTATTTT
CDR3aa: CASSFGGDPRAQYF

v_gene: TRBV11-3
d_gene: NA
abundance: NA
j_gene: TRBJ2-2
CDR3nt: TGTGCCAGCAGCCCGGGACCATCTTCCGGGGAGCTGTTTTTT
CDR3aa: CASSPGPSSGELFF

v_gene: TRBV5-6
d_gene: TRBD1
abundance: NA
j_gene: TRBJ1-2
CDR3nt: TGTGCCAGCAGCCTGGGGACAGGGGTTAACTATGGCTACACCTTC
CDR3aa: CASSLGTGVNYGYTF

v_gene: TRBV30
d_gene: NA
abundance: NA
j_gene: TRBJ2-1
CDR3nt: TGTGCCTCCAGCCCTGGGCGCGGTGAGCAGTTCTTC
CDR3aa: CASSPGRGEQFF

v_gene: TRBV5-1
d_gene: NA
abundance: NA
j_gene: TRBJ2-1
CDR3nt: TGCGCCAGCAGCTTGTCCGCAAATGAGCAGTTCTTC
CDR3aa: CASSLSANEQFF

v_gene: TRBV28
d_gene: NA
abundance: NA
j_gene: TRBJ1-2
CDR3nt: TGTGCCAGCAGTTTGTCTCTGGCCAGCGGCTACACCTTC
CDR3aa: CASSLSLASGYTF

v_gene: TRBV5-5
d_gene: TRBD2
abundance: NA
j_gene: TRBJ2-3
CDR3nt: TGTGCCAGCAGCTCCGGACTAGCGCTTAGCACAGATACGCAGTATTTT
CDR3aa: CASSSGLALSTDTQYF

v_gene: TRBV15
d_gene: TRBD2
abundance: NA
j_gene: TRBJ2-5
CDR3nt: TGTGCCACCAGCCATATAGCGGGAGAGACCCAGTACTTC
CDR3aa: CATSHIAGETQYF

v_gene: TRBV20-1
d_gene: NA
abundance: NA
j_gene: TRBJ1-1
CDR3nt: TGCAGTGCTAGGTGGAGGGAGAAGGCTTTCTTT
CDR3aa: CSARWREKAFF

v_gene: TRBV4-3
d_gene: NA
abundance: NA
j_gene: TRBJ1-1
CDR3nt: TGCGCCAGCAGCCAAGAATGGGGGGGCACTGAAGCTTTCTTT
CDR3aa: CASSQEWGGTEAFF

v_gene: TRBV7-8
d_gene: NA
abundance: NA
j_gene: TRBJ1-2
CDR3nt: TGTGCCAGCAGCTTAGGACCGGGACTACTTTATGGCTACACCTTC
CDR3aa: CASSLGPGLLYGYTF

v_gene: TRBV28
d_gene: NA
abundance: NA
j_gene: TRBJ1-4
CDR3nt: TGTGCCAGCAGTTTATCGGGACGGTCCGGGGAAAAACTGTTTTTT
CDR3aa: CASSLSGRSGEKLFF